This T cell receptor beta chain was retrieved from a study of blood T cell repertoires in COVID-19. Study in general: The study drew acute and convalescent COVID-19 samples from the United States, Italy and Spain. T cells, B-cell-depleted T cells, or PBMCs supplied cDNA or gDNA.

Trimming took off 0 bases at V and 5 bases at J, with 10 bases between the two ends. CDR3 length: 15 amino acids. Germline lookup yields CDR1 LGHDT and CDR2 YNNKEL (reference sequence). This clone appeared a single time. Methods used by the authors: Using reference gene primer amplification, nucleated cell counts were estimated. Sequencing was performed with immunoSEQ multiplex PCR; in TCRdb, only in-frame clones are kept and a portion is missing. V and J calls and clone size are copied from that table; D and trimming were computed from the DNA. The sample holds a few hundred thousand clones, more than 75% seen once.

Sequences were obtained from peripheral blood. The chain uses TRBV3-1 (or the pseudogene TRBV3-2) and TRBJ2-2; tentative D call: TRBD2 (5 bases). The clonotype was recovered from a woman aged 40 to 50 who had recovered from COVID-19. For the CDR3, the DNA is TGTGCCAGCAGCCAAGATGGACTGGGGACCGGGGAGCTGTTTTTT. Amino acids: CASSQDGLGTGELFF.